The next 5 T cell receptor beta chains were all read from a single sample in a study of early T cells in non-severe SARS-CoV-2 infection. TCRdb analysed the 5' RACE reads with MiXCR anew, one entry per CDR3 protein. The table shows around 81,000 distinct CDR3 sequences, with around 15% occurring only once. The source material was whole blood. All receptors derive from an adult who was a healthcare worker with PCR-confirmed SARS-CoV-2 infection or an uninfected control (not recorded which).

The chain has TRBV9 and TRBJ1-1; maybe TRBD1 (5 bases). The ends were cut back, 0 bases at V and 0 bases at J, with 6 bases in the middle. The CDR3 contains 14 residues. CDR1 is SGDLS, CDR2 YYNGEE, per germline. DNA for the CDR3: TGTGCCAGCAGCGTAGGACAGTTGAACACTGAAGCTTTCTTT. Residues: CASSVGQLNTEAFF.

This clonotype was counted at least ten times. J is TRBJ1-1 and V is TRBV25-1; weak D call: TRBD1 (5 bases). Deletions cut 5 bases from V and 3 bases from J, with 10 bases between. This CDR3 spans 13 amino acids. Per germline, CDR1 MGHDK and CDR2 SYGVNS. The CDR3 DNA reads TGTGCCAGCAGTAAGGCAGGGTACACTGAAGCTTTCTTT. As protein: CASSKAGYTEAFF.

This rearrangement joins TRBV6-5 to TRBJ1-1; 7 bases line up with TRBD1. V lost 5 bases to trimming and J lost 2 bases; unmatched junction nucleotides: 8. Germline V gene sequence: CDR1 MNHEY, CDR2 SVGAGI. CDR3 length: 15 amino acids. The CDR3 protein is CASSDGQVQNTEAFF. The CDR3 nucleotides read TGTGCCAGCAGTGACGGACAGGTCCAAAACACTGAAGCTTTCTTT.

The chain has TRBV6-5 and TRBJ2-1; D is undetermined. Germline V gene sequence: CDR1 MNHEY, CDR2 SVGAGI. The germline V and J ends were trimmed by 2 bases and 5 bases, with 10 bases remaining between them. The CDR3 is made up of 14 amino acids. The CDR3 loop reads CASSYLQDHNEQFF. Written as DNA, the CDR3 is TGTGCCAGCAGTTACCTGCAGGACCACAATGAGCAGTTCTTC.

The chain recombines TRBV29-1 with TRBJ2-3; 9 bases are a match to TRBD2. This CDR3 comprises 15 residues. Germline V gives CDR1 SQVTM, CDR2 ANQGSEA. The trim removed 6 bases at V and 0 bases at J, leaving 7 bases unmatched. The CDR3 DNA is TGCAGCGTCCCCCCGGCGGGGGGGAGCACAGATACGCAGTATTTT. It yields the protein CSVPPAGGSTDTQYF.